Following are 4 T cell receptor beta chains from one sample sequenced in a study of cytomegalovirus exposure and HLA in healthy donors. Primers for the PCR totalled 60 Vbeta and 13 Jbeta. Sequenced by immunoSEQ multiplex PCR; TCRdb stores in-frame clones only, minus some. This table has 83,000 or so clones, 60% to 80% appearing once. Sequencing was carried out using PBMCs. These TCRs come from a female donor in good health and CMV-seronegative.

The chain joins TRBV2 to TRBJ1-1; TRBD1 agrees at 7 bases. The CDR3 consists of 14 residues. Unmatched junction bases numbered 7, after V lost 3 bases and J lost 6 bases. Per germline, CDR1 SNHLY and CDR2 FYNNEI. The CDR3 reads CASSERQGVAEAFF. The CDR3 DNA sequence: TGTGCCAGCAGTGAGAGACAGGGTGTCGCTGAAGCTTTCTTT. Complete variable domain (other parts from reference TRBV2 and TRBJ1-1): EPEVTQTPSHQVTQMGQEVILRCVPISNHLYFYWYRQILGQKVEFLVSFYNNEISEKSEIFDDQFSVERPDGSNFTLKIRSTKLEDSAMYFCASSERQGVAEAFFGQGTRLTVV.

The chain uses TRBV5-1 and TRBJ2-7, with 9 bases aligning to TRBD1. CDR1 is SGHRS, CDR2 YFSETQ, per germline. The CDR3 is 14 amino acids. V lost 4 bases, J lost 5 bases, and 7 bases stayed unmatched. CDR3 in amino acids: CASSNPQGANEQYF. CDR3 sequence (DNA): TGCGCCAGCAGCAACCCACAGGGGGCGAACGAGCAGTACTTC. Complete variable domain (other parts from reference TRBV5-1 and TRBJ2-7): KAGVTQTPRYLIKTRGQQVTLSCSPISGHRSVSWYQQTPGQGLQFLFEYFSETQRNKGNFPGRFSGRQFSNSRSEMNVSTLELGDSALYLCASSNPQGANEQYFGPGTRLTVT.

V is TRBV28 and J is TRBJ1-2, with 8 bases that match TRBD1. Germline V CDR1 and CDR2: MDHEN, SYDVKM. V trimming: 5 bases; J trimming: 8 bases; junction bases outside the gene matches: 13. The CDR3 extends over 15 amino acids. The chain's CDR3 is CASSPRMDRVRGYTF. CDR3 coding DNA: TGTGCCAGCAGTCCCCGAATGGACAGGGTCCGCGGCTACACCTTC.

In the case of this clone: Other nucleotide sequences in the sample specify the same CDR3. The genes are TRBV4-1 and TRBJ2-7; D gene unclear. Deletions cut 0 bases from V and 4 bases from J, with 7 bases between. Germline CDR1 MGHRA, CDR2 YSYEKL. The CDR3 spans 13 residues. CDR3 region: CASSQDGGYEQYF. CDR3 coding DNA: TGCGCCAGCAGCCAAGACGGCGGATACGAGCAGTACTTC.